The 10 T cell receptor beta chains presented below share a single source sample, sequenced in a study of blood T cell repertoires in COVID-19. Here immunoSEQ multiplex PCR was the method, and the copy in TCRdb shows in-frame clones only, minus some. The sample yields roughly 280,000 clones, around 84% seen once. Sequenced: peripheral blood. The receptor set was obtained from a woman aged 60 to 75 with COVID-19, enrolled during active disease.

This clone was detected once. This CDR3 is CASSFGGLDEKLFF. The CDR3 coding sequence is TGTGCCAGCAGCTTTGGGGGCTTGGATGAAAAACTGTTTTTT. The chain couples TRBV7-2 to TRBJ1-4; maybe TRBD1 (6 bases). The CDR3 length is 14 residues. Germline-derived CDR1 and CDR2 are SGHTA and FQGNSA. With 3 bases removed from V and 6 bases from J, the gap between germline ends came to 11 bases.

The chain has TRBV5-4 and TRBJ1-1, with D possibly matching TRBD1 (5 bases). Germline CDR1 reads SGHNT; CDR2 reads YYREEE (reference sequence). V was trimmed by 0 bases and J by 8 bases, leaving 8 bases between them. The CDR3 has 12 amino acids. CDR3 loop: CASSLGQTEAFF. The CDR3 coding sequence is TGTGCCAGCAGCTTGGGACAGACCGAAGCTTTCTTT.

The genes are TRBV10-2 and TRBJ2-3; tentative D call: TRBD1 (8 bases). Trimming cost V 6 bases and J 6 bases, with 16 bases left between them. The CDR3 length is 14 residues. In germline, CDR1 is WSHSY, CDR2 SAAADI. The CDR3 reads CASRLERDRDTQYF. DNA for the CDR3: TGCGCCAGCAGACTAGAGCGGGACAGGGATACGCAGTATTTT.

The gene calls are TRBV7-9 and TRBJ2-2; tentatively, D is TRBD2 (5 bases). The V and J ends lost 5 bases and 5 bases respectively, with 9 bases between them. Germline CDR1 is SEHNR and CDR2 is FQNEAQ (reference sequence). The CDR3 runs to 13 residues. The CDR3 loop is CASSRRTTGELFF. CDR3 sequence (DNA): TGTGCCAGCAGCCGGAGGACTACCGGGGAGCTGTTTTTT.

V usage is TRBV6-5 and J usage is TRBJ1-1; D might be TRBD1 (5 bases). Germline CDR1 MNHEY, CDR2 SVGAGI. The CDR3 is 14 residues long. Trimming left V 5 bases short and J 4 bases short, with 14 bases between. CDR3 bases: TGTGCCAGCAGTCCCTCAGGGTTGGGCACTGAAGCTTTCTTT. It yields the protein CASSPSGLGTEAFF.

This rearrangement joins TRBV5-4 to TRBJ1-1; D remains ambiguous. CDR1 SGHNT and CDR2 YYREEE come from the germline V gene (reference sequence). This CDR3 has 13 residues. V lost 5 bases, J lost 5 bases, and 13 bases lay in between. In DNA form, the CDR3 reads TGTGCCAGCAGAGAGGGCGGTCGGACTGAAGCTTTCTTT. Translated: CASREGGRTEAFF.

This rearrangement joins TRBV5-6 to TRBJ1-2; weak D call: TRBD1 (5 bases). From germline, CDR1 is SGHDT and CDR2 YYEEEE. Trimming took 3 bases from V and 2 from J, leaving 14 bases between them. This CDR3 comprises 15 residues. The CDR3 DNA sequence: TGTGCCAGCAGCTCGGAGGGCGGGACCAACTATGGCTACACCTTC. Protein: CASSSEGGTNYGYTF. The whole variable domain, remainder taken from reference TRBV5-6 and TRBJ1-2, is DAGVTQSPTHLIKTRGQQVTLRCSPKSGHDTVSWYQQALGQGPQFIFQYYEEEERQRGNFPDRFSGHQFPNYSSELNVNALLLGDSALYLCASSSEGGTNYGYTFGSGTRLTVV.

V is TRBV12-3 or TRBV12-4 and J is TRBJ2-7, with D possibly TRBD1 on 7 matching bases. The V end was cut by 2 bases, the J end by 9 bases, with 11 bases between. The CDR3 length is 12 residues. The CDR3 reads CASSLWGDRQYF. The CDR3 DNA follows: TGTGCCAGCAGTTTATGGGGGGACAGGCAGTACTTC.

Worth noting for this clone: Other DNA sequences in this specimen translate into the identical CDR3. The V call is TRBV28, the J call TRBJ2-7, with 8 bases that match TRBD2. The CDR3 sequence is 11 residues long. Germline values: CDR1 MDHEN, CDR2 SYDVKM. V lost 11 bases, J lost 4 bases, and 4 bases stayed unmatched. The CDR3 sequence is CASTGGYEQYF. The DNA of the CDR3 is TGTGCCTCGACGGGGGGGTACGAGCAGTACTTC.

The CDR3 here is CASSLSRGRGNTEAFF. Here the CDR3 DNA reads TGTGCCAGCAGTTTATCCAGGGGGCGAGGGAACACTGAAGCTTTCTTT. The chain combines TRBV3-1 (or the pseudogene TRBV3-2) with TRBJ1-1, with TRBD1 matching over 8 bases. There are 16 residues in the CDR3. Germline CDR1 reads LGHDT; CDR2 reads YNNKEL (reference sequence). V trimming: 6 bases; J trimming: 1 base; junction bases outside the gene matches: 10.